This TCR beta chain was recorded in a study of response to subunit inactivated influenza vaccine. TCRdb fed the RT-PCR reads into MiXCR, producing one record per CDR3 protein. The repertoire holds roughly 570,000 distinct CDR3 sequences, with about 14% as singletons. This clonotype was detected once. The V segment lost 1 base and the J segment 3 bases; nucleotides outside the gene matches: 3. CDR3 size: 16 residues. Germline CDR1 and CDR2: SGHVS and FNYEAQ. Material: PBMCs from blood, obtained 11 to 12 days after vaccination. The chain employs TRBV7-6 and TRBJ1-3, with TRBD1 matching 10 bases. This TCR came from a man aged 50-60 years who received an inactivated influenza vaccine. The CDR3 spells CASSLGDRGLGNTIYF. CDR3 sequence (DNA): TGTGCCAGCAGCTTAGGGGACAGGGGCCTTGGAAACACCATATATTTT.